Following are 12 T cell receptor delta chains from one sample sequenced in a study of γδ T cells in repeated Plasmodium falciparum infection. Vgamma9/Vdelta2+ and Vdelta2-negative gammadelta T cells were flow-sorted from PBMC for bulk sequencing. TCRdb re-called the multiplex PCR reads using CATT. The table shows around 46,000 delta-chain clones, with about 1.6% occurring only once. Sequencing used gamma-delta T cells from blood. These receptors all come from a pool of human donors (malaria-infected and uninfected, not separated).

In regard to this clone: TCRdb's protein for this DNA is that of a much larger clone and differs from the translation at residue 10, likely a read error; the protein shown is the DNA translation. The rearrangement uses TRDV2 and TRDJ1; TRDD3 might be the D (6 bases). The J gene is not listed in TCRdb, so it was assigned here from a DNA match to germline. V lost 0 bases and J 1 base, leaving 14 bases between the germline ends. The V gene's germline CDR1 is GEAIGNYY and CDR2 EKD. This CDR3 is built from 16 residues. The CDR3 spells CACDTVGGRCTDKLIF. The CDR3 nucleotides read TGTGCCTGTGACACCGTTGGGGGCCGCTGCACCGATAAACTCATCTTT.

This clone was counted a few times. The protein recorded in TCRdb matches a much larger clone and deviates from this DNA's translation at residue 20, suggesting a read error; the protein here is obtained by translating the DNA. CDR3 nucleotide sequence: TGTGCTCTTGGGGAAATACGATCCCTGGTACTGGGGGCTCCGTACACCGATAAACTCACCTTT. Translating it yields CALGEIRSLVLGAPYTDKLTF. The V segment is TRDV1, and no J call was made; TRDD3 is the table's D call and was not checked against the DNA. CDR3 size: 21 residues. Germline CDR1 and CDR2: TSWWSYY and QGS.

As for this clone: This is likely an artifact of a read error, given a far larger clone one base away. Other DNA variants within this sample encode the same CDR3. V usage is TRDV1 and J usage is TRDJ2; TRDD3 matches 11 bases. V shed 4 bases, J shed 6 bases, and the junction held 37 bases outside the gene matches. CDR1 is TSWWSYY and CDR2 is QGS in the germline V gene. The CDR3 runs 26 residues. CDR3 residues: CALGGLMGSYALGHPLLGDKAAQLFF. For the CDR3, the DNA is TGTGCTCTTGGGGGCCTGATGGGATCCTACGCCCTAGGGCATCCCCTACTGGGGGATAAGGCAGCACAACTCTTCTTT.

A note on this clone: The protein TCRdb gives is from a much larger clone and does not agree with this DNA's translation at residue 12, likely a read error; the protein shown here comes from the DNA. J is TRDJ1 and V is TRDV2; D uncertain. TCRdb lists no J gene, so it was determined here by aligning the DNA to germline. The CDR3 runs 16 residues. CDR1 is GEAIGNYY, CDR2 EKD, per germline. CDR3 protein: CACDPPRTVYTGKLIF. The CDR3 bases are TGTGCCTGTGACCCCCCGCGCACAGTGTACACCGGTAAACTCATCTTT.

This clone showed up many times. One base separates it from a far larger clone, so it is likely a read error. The V gene is TRDV1, the J gene TRDJ1; D gene unclear. V was shortened by 4 bases and J by 8 bases, with 5 bases between the two germline ends. The germline V gene encodes CDR1 TSWWSYY and CDR2 QGS. CDR3 size: 10 residues. The CDR3 bases are TGTGCTCTTGGGGGCAAGAAACTCATCTTT. Translated, it gives CALGGKKLIF.

For this clone: This DNA's translation differs at residue 14 from TCRdb's protein, which comes from a much larger clone; a read error is likely, and the protein shown is translated from the DNA. J is TRDJ1 and V is TRDV1, with 11 bases that match TRDD3. The J gene, left out of TCRdb, was set here by checking the DNA against germline. The V gene's germline CDR1 is TSWWSYY and CDR2 QGS. Trimming removed 2 bases from V and 1 base from J; junction bases left unmatched: 12. The CDR3 is 19 amino acids. CDR3 DNA sequence: TGTGCTCTTGGGGAATCCCCTGTACTGGGGGATAAATCCACCGATAAACTCATCTTT. It is translated as CALGESPVLGDKSTDKLIF.

This clone turned up a few times. TCRdb lists the protein of a much larger clone for this DNA, which differs at residue 3, so this is likely a read error; the protein given here is translated from the DNA itself. CDR3 amino acids: CATGELNAAFLLGALGYTDKLIF. The CDR3 bases are TGTGCTACTGGGGAACTTAACGCCGCTTTTTTACTAGGGGCCCTTGGGTACACCGATAAACTCATCTTT. This rearrangement joins TRDV1 to TRDJ1; 7 nucleotides agree with TRDD3. V shed 11 bases and J 0 bases; nucleotides not matched to a gene: 36. CDR1 is TSWWSYY and CDR2 is QGS in the germline V gene. The CDR3 sequence is 23 residues long.

This clone was counted many times. This chain uses TRDV2 with TRDJ1; tentative D call: TRDD3 (6 bases). V lost 0 bases and J 0 bases, leaving 16 bases between the germline ends. CDR3 length equals 17 residues. Germline V gene lookup returns CDR1 GEAIGNYY and CDR2 EKD. The CDR3: CACDTVAGDRYTDKLIF. The CDR3 nucleotides are TGTGCCTGTGACACCGTTGCTGGGGACCGGTACACCGATAAACTCATCTTT.

As concerns this clone: TCRdb lists the protein of a much larger clone for this DNA, which differs at residue 14, so this is likely a read error; the protein given here is translated from the DNA itself. V gene TRDV2 combines with J gene TRDJ1; D remains ambiguous. The CDR3 has 16 amino acids. Germline V gives CDR1 GEAIGNYY, CDR2 EKD. The CDR3 is CACVSLGTRGPDKPIF. Here the CDR3 DNA reads TGTGCCTGTGTGAGTCTAGGTACGAGGGGTCCCGATAAACCCATCTTT.

Turning to this clone: A read error is likely here: a far larger clone is one base away. The sample contains more than one DNA sequence encoding this CDR3. The V gene call reads TRDV1; no J gene was called; no check of the table's D call, TRDD3, against the DNA was made. The germline gives CDR1 TSWWSYY, CDR2 QGS. This CDR3 is 19 amino acids long. The CDR3 sequence is CALGGMDWGPRAYTDKLIF. CDR3 coding DNA: TGTGCTCTTGGGGGGATGGACTGGGGTCCCCGGGCCTACACCGATAAACTCATCTTC.

With regard to this clone: The mismatch at residue 3 between this DNA's translation and the TCRdb protein of a much larger clone likely reflects a read error; the protein shown is translated from the DNA. This CDR3 reads CAYDTPVLGDHRPPPGTDKLIF. As DNA, the CDR3 is TGTGCCTATGACACGCCGGTACTGGGGGACCACCGTCCGCCTCCGGGGACCGATAAACTCATCTTT. The chain uses TRDV2 and TRDJ1; 9 bases align to TRDD3. No J gene was available from TCRdb, and it was assigned here by a germline match of the DNA. The germline CDR1 and CDR2 sequences are GEAIGNYY and EKD. The CDR3 has 22 amino acids.

Turning to this clone: The protein given by TCRdb reflects a much larger clone and differs at residue 6 from this DNA's translation, likely from a read error; the protein shown is the DNA's translation. The rearrangement joins TRDV1 to TRDJ1; 8 bases map to TRDD2. TCRdb carries no J gene annotation; the J gene was assigned here by matching the DNA with germline. Germline V gives CDR1 TSWWSYY, CDR2 QGS. This CDR3 spans 19 amino acids. V dropped 5 bases and J dropped 0; count of bases not matched to a gene: 17. The CDR3 nucleotides are TGTGCTCTTGGGATAGTCTTCCTACTCCGACTTACTAACACCGATAAACTCATCTTT. Protein: CALGIVFLLRLTNTDKLIF.